This T cell receptor beta chain stems from a study of cytomegalovirus exposure and HLA in healthy donors. Study context: There were roughly 120 million unique TCR beta sequences, drawn from approximately 180 million T cells, in an earlier analysis. Study-wide findings and caveats: Clonal expansion was found to be greater in HLA-associated TCR beta chains than in equally common others in a later analysis. Common viral pathogens seemed, in a later analysis, to connect with several of the most significant clusters.

The donors, nominally healthy at sampling, likely had unrecorded immune exposures. On this clone itself: Its antigen is not known.

Both 60 Vbeta primers and 13 Jbeta primers went into the PCR. The assay was immunoSEQ multiplex PCR, and TCRdb's table has in-frame clones only and misses some. Of about 70,000 clones in the sample, 70% to 90% were seen once. Germline lookup yields CDR1 LNHDA and CDR2 SQIVND (reference sequence). This CDR3 comprises 17 residues. V lost 3 bases and J lost 0; bases outside the gene matches: 5. The specimen sequenced was PBMCs. The chain recombines TRBV19 with TRBJ2-6, with TRBD1 matching over 7 bases. The TCR comes from a woman aged 25 to 45 in good health and CMV-seronegative. The CDR3 DNA sequence: TGTGCCAGTAGTATCCGGGACAGCCCCTCTGGGGCCAACGTCCTGACTTTC. Translated, it gives CASSIRDSPSGANVLTF.